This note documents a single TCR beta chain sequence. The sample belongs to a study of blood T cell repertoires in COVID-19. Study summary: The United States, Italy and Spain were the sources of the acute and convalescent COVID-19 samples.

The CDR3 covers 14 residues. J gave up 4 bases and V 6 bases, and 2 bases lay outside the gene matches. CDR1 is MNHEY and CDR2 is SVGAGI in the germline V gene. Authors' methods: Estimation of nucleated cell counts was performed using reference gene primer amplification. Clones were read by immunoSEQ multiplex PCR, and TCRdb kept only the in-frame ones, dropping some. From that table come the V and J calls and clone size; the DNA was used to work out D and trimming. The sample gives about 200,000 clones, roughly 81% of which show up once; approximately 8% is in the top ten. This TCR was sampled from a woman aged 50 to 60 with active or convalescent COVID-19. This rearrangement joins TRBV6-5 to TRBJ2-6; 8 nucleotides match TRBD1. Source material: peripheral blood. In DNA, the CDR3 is TGTGCCAGCAGCAGGGGGCTCGGGGCCAACGTCCTGACTTTC. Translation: CASSRGLGANVLTF.